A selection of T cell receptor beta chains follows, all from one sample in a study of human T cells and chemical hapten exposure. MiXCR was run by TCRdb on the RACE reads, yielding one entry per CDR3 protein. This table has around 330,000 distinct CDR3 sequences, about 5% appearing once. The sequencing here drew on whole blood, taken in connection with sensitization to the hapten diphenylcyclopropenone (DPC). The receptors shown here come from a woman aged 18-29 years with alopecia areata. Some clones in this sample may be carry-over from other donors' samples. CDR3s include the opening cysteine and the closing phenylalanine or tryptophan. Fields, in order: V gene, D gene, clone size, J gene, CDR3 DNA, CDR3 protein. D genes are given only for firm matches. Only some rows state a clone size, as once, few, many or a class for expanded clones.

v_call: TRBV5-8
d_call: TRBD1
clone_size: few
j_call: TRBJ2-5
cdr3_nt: TGTGCCAGCATAAGGGGGCGCAAAGAGACCCAGTACTTC
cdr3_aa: CASIRGRKETQYF

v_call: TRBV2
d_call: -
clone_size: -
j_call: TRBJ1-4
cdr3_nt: TGTGCCAGCAGTCCGGAACAGCGTATAGCTGAAAAACTGTTTTTT
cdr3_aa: CASSPEQRIAEKLFF

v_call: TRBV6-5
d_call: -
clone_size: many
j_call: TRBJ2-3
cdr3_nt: TGTGCCAGCAGTTACTGGGGCTATTCGTCTGGTGGGGATACGCAGTATTTT
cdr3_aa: CASSYWGYSSGGDTQYF

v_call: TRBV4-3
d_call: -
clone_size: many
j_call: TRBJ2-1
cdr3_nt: TGCGCCAGCAGTTGGACAGTTCTTGGCAATGAGCAGTTCTTC
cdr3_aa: CASSWTVLGNEQFF

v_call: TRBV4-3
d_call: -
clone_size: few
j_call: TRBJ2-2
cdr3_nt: TGCGCCAGCAGCCAAGGGGCACAGGGAGGGACCGGGGAGCTGTTTTTT
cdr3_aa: CASSQGAQGGTGELFF

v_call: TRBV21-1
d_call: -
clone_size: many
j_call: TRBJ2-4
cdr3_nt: TGTGCCAGCAGCGCCCGGAGTTTTCTAGCCAAAAACATTCAGTACTTC
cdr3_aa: CASSARSFLAKNIQYF

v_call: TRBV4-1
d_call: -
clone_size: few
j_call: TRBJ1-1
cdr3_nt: TGCGCCAGCAGCGGGCTCAGAAGTACTGAAGCTTTCTTT
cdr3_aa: CASSGLRSTEAFF

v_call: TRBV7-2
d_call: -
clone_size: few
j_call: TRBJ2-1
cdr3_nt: TGTGCCAGCAGCTTAGATCGCGGGGGCGCCTACAATGAGCAGTTCTTC
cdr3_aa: CASSLDRGGAYNEQFF

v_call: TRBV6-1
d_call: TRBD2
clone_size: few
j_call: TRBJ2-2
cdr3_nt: TGTGCCAGCAGGCGGGGGGCGTACACCGGGGAGCTGTTTTTT
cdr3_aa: CASRRGAYTGELFF

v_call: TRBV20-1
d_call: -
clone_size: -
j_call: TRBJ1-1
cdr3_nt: TGCAGTGCTACCACAGGGTCCATCATGAACACTGAAGCTTTCTTT
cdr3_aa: CSATTGSIMNTEAFF

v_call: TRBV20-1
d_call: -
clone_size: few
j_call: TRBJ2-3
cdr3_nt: TGCAGTCCCAGGGCTCCGATGGATACGCAGTATTTT
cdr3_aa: CSPRAPMDTQYF

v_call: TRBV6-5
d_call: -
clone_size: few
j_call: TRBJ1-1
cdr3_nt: TGTGCCAGCAGGCAGGGTATAAGAGCTTTCTTT
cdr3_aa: CASRQGIRAFF

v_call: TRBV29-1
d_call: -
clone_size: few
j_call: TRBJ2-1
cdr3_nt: TGCAGCGTTGAAGTGTCGGCCAACGAGCAGTTCTTC
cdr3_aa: CSVEVSANEQFF

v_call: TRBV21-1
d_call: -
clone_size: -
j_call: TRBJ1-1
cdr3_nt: TGTGCCAGCAGCAAAGTGGCTGCGGGACAGGGAAACACTGAAGCTTTCTTT
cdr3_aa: CASSKVAAGQGNTEAFF

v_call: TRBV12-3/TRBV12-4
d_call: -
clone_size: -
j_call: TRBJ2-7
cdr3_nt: TGTGCCAGCAGTACGACCCTGGGGGGAACCTACGAGCAGTACTTC
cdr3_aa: CASSTTLGGTYEQYF

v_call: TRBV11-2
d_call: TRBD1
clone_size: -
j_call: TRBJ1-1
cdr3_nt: TGTGCCAGCAGCTGGGACAGGTTGTTTGGAGGCACTGAAGCTTTCTTT
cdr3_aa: CASSWDRLFGGTEAFF

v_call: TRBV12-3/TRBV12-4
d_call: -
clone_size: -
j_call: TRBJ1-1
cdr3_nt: TGTGCCAGCAGTTATACAACAGGGCGAGGCACTGAAGCTTTCTTT
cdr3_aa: CASSYTTGRGTEAFF

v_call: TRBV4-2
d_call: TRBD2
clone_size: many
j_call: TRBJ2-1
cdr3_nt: TGTGCCAGCAGCCAACGGACTAGCGGGGGGGGTACTGAGCAGTTCTTC
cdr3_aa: CASSQRTSGGGTEQFF

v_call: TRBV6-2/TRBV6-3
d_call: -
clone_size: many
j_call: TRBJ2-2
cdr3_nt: TGTGCCAGCAGTTACTCGACATTCAGGGACACCGGGGAGCTGTTTTTT
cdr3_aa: CASSYSTFRDTGELFF

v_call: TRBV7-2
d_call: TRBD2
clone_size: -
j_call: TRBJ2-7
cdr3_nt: TGTGCCAGCAGAACTCGAGCGACTAGCGGCACCTACGAGCAGTACTTC
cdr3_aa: CASRTRATSGTYEQYF

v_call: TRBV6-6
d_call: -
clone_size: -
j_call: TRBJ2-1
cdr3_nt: TGTGCCAGCTCCTTCCCCCGAAATCCACCCCCACACAATGAGCAGTTCTTC
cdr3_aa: CASSFPRNPPPHNEQFF

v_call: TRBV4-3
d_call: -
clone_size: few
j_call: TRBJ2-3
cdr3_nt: TGCGCCAGCAGCCAAGATTTTACTGCGGGAGATACGCAGTATTTT
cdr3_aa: CASSQDFTAGDTQYF

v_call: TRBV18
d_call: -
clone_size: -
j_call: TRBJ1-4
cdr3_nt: TGTGCCAGCTCACCTCCGGGACTGCTTAATGAAAAACTGTTTTTT
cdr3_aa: CASSPPGLLNEKLFF

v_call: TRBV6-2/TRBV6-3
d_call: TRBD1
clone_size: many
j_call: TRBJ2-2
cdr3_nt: TGTGCCAGCAGATTGGGACAGGGGAACACCGGGGAGCTGTTTTTT
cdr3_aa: CASRLGQGNTGELFF

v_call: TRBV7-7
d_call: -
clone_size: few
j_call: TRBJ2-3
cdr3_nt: TGTGCTAGCAGCCGGGGACACACAGATACGCAGTATTTT
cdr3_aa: CASSRGHTDTQYF

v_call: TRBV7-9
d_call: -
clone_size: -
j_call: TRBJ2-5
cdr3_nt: TGTGCCAGCAGCTTAGCGGTGGGGGTGCCTCAGACGGAGACCCAGTACTTC
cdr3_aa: CASSLAVGVPQTETQYF

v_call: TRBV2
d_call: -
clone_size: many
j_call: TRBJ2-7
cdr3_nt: TGTGCCAGCAGTGCGCGGGTAAGGACCTACGAGCAGTACTTC
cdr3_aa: CASSARVRTYEQYF

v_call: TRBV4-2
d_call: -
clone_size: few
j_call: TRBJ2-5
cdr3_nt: TGTGCCAGCAGCCAAGATGACGGGAAAAGAAAGACCCAGTACTTC
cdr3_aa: CASSQDDGKRKTQYF

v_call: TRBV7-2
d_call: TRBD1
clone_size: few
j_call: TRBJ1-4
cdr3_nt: TGTGCCAGCAGCTTACTACGGGACAGCCAAACTAATGAAAAACTGTTTTTT
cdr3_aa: CASSLLRDSQTNEKLFF

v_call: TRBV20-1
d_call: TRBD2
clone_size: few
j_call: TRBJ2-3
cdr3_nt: TGCAGTGCTAGACCAGATAGCGGGGGCCCGAGCACAGATACGCAGTATTTT
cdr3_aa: CSARPDSGGPSTDTQYF

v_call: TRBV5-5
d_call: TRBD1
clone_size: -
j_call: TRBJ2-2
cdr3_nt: TGTGCCAGCAGCTTCAGGGGGCCGAACACCGGGGAGCTGTTTTTT
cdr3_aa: CASSFRGPNTGELFF

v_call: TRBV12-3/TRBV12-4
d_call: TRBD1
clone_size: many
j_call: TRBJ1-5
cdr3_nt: TGTGCCAGCACCGTGGGACAGGGGATGGATCAGCCCCAGCATTTT
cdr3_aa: CASTVGQGMDQPQHF

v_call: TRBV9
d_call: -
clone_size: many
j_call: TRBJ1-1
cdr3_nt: TGTGCCAGCAAATCAGGGGACTCGGAAGCTTTCTTT
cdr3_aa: CASKSGDSEAFF

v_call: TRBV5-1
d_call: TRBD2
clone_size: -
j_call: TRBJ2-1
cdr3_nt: TGCGCCAGCAGCTTGGCCAGCGGGGGGACACTCTCCTATAATGAGCAGTTCTTC
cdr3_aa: CASSLASGGTLSYNEQFF

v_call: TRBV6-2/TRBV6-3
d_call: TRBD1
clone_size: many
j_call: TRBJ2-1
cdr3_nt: TGTGCCAGCAGTCCCGGACAGGGGGACTCCAGTGAGCAGTTCTTC
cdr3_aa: CASSPGQGDSSEQFF

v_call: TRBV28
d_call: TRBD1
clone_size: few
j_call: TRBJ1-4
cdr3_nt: TGTGCCAGCAGTCCTCCAGGGGGCGTGAATGAAAAACTGTTTTTT
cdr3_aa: CASSPPGGVNEKLFF

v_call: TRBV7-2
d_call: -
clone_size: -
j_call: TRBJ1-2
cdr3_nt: TGTGCCAGCAGCTTCGCAGGGATGATTGGCTACACCTTC
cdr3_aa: CASSFAGMIGYTF

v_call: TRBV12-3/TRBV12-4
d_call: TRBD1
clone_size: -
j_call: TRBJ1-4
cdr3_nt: TGTGCCAGCAGTCTACAGGGGGCTAATGAAAAACTGTTTTTT
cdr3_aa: CASSLQGANEKLFF

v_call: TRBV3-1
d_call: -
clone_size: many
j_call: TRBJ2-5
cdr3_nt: TGTGCCAGCAGCCATGTTAGGGGGAAACAAGAGACCCAGTACTTC
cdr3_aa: CASSHVRGKQETQYF

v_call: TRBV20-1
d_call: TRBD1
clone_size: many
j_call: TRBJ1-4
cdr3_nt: TGCAGTGCTAGAGTTACGGGACAGGGGTTTATCGAAAAACTGTTTTTT
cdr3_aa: CSARVTGQGFIEKLFF

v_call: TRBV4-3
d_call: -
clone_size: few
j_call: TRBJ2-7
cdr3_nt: TGCGCCAGCAGCCAAGACCAGGCTTCCTACGAGCAGTACTTC
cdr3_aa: CASSQDQASYEQYF

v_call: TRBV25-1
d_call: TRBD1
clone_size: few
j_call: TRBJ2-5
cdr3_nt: TGTGCCAGCAGTGACCCGCCAGGGGGCGCGGAGACCCAGTACTTC
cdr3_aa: CASSDPPGGAETQYF

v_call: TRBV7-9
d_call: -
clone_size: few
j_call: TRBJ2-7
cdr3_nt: TGTGCCAGCAGCTTAGCTGATGCCTACGCAGATGCCTACGAGCAGTACTTC
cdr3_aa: CASSLADAYADAYEQYF

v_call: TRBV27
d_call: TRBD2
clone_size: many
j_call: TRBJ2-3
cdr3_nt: TGTGCCAGCAGCCCGGGGAGGGATGCAGATACGCAGTATTTT
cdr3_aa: CASSPGRDADTQYF

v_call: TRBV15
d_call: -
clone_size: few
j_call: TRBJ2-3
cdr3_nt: TGTGCCACCAGCAGGGACACAACGTGGGATACGCAGTATTTT
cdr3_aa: CATSRDTTWDTQYF

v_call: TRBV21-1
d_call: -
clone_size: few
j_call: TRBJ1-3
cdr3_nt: TGTGCCAGCTCAACCGGGACATACTCTGGAAACACCATATATTTT
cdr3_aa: CASSTGTYSGNTIYF

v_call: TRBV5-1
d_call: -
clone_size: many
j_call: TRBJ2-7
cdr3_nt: TGCGCCAGCAGCTTGATTGTCGGGGACGAGCAGTACTTC
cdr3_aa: CASSLIVGDEQYF

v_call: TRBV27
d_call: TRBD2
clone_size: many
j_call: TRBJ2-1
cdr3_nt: TGTGCCAGCAGTTTACCCCGAATGGAGCGGGGGGTGAGTAGGCAGTTCTTC
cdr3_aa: CASSLPRMERGVSRQFF

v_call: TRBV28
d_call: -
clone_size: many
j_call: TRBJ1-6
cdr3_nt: TGTGCCAGCGGCAGGGGCGTTAGAAATTCACCCCTCCACTTT
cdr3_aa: CASGRGVRNSPLHF

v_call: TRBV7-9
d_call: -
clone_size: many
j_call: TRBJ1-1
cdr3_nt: TGTGCCAGCAGCTCGCAGATAAGCACTGAAGCTTTCTTT
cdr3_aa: CASSSQISTEAFF

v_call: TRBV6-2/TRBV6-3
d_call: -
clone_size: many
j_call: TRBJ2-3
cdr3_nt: TGTGCCAGCAGTCACCCCAGCTCTAGAGATACGCAGTATTTT
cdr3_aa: CASSHPSSRDTQYF

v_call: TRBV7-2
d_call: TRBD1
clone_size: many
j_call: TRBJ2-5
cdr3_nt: TGTGCCAGCAGTCCAGGAGGGACAGGGGTAAAGACCCAGTACTTC
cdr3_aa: CASSPGGTGVKTQYF

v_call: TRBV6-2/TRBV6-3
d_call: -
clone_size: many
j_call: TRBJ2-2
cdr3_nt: TGTGCCAGCACTCAACTGGCAGGGAGGATCCAAACGGGGGAGCTGTTTTTT
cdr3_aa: CASTQLAGRIQTGELFF